This is a list of T cell receptor beta chains from one sample in a study of sequential checkpoint blockade in melanoma. Repertoires were generated with immunoSEQ multiplex PCR, while TCRdb's copy carries only in-frame clones and drops some. Of about 5,300 clones detected, under 60% appear once; the ten largest clones hold roughly two fifths. The specimen comprised CD8+ T cells sorted from blood (inferred from file names), sampled from a patient given nivolumab and ipilimumab in sequence. The receptors were sampled from a human donor with melanoma. CDR3s include the opening cysteine and the closing phenylalanine or tryptophan. Fields, in order: CDR3 DNA, CDR3 protein, D gene, V gene, clone size, J gene. D genes are given only for firm matches. The size of a clone is reported for some rows only, either as once, few or many, or as a class for expanded clones.

TGTGCCAGCAGTTCCGCGGACAGAACAGAGACCCAGTACTTC CASSSADRTETQYF - TRBV6-5 few TRBJ2-5
TGTGCCAGCAATCCCGACTCGAGCACAGATACGCAGTATTTT CASNPDSSTDTQYF - TRBV6-6 once TRBJ2-3
TGTGCCAGCAGAGCACGGGACAGTGGCAATCAGCCCCAGCATTTT CASRARDSGNQPQHF TRBD1 TRBV6-1 - TRBJ1-5
TGTGCCAGCAGCGTAGCTGTTCACACTGAAGCTTTCTTT CASSVAVHTEAFF - TRBV9 - TRBJ1-1
TGCGCCAGCAGTGTGGCTAGCGTCAATGAGCAGTTCTTC CASSVASVNEQFF - TRBV10-2 - TRBJ2-1
TGTGCCAGTAGTATAGGGCATTACAATGAGCAGTTCTTC CASSIGHYNEQFF - TRBV19 - TRBJ2-1
TGTGCCTGGAGCATCGGGACAGGGGCTGAAAAACTGTTTTTT CAWSIGTGAEKLFF TRBD1 TRBV30 - TRBJ1-4
TGTGCCATCAGTGATCGCCTCGGAGGGAAAGAGACCCAGTACTTC CAISDRLGGKETQYF - TRBV10-3 - TRBJ2-5
TGTGCCAGCAGTTCCGGGACAGGGAACACTGAAGCTTTCTTT CASSSGTGNTEAFF TRBD1 TRBV27 - TRBJ1-1
TGTGCCAGCAGCTTAGTCCCCGGACAGGGGATAGCCAAAAACATTCAGTACTTC CASSLVPGQGIAKNIQYF TRBD1 TRBV11-2 - TRBJ2-4
TGTGCCAGCAGCTTAGGCGGGGGGCGGACTCTCGCTGAAGCTTTCTTT CASSLGGGRTLAEAFF - TRBV7-6 - TRBJ1-1
TGTGCCAGCAGCCCCCCCGTGGGGGGAGGGAGGACCGGGGAGCTGTTTTTT CASSPPVGGGRTGELFF TRBD2 TRBV7-3 - TRBJ2-2
TGTGCCAGCAGTGAAACTTACCTCCTACTTTACTCCTACGAGCAGTACTTC CASSETYLLLYSYEQYF - TRBV2 once TRBJ2-7
TGTGCCAGCAGCCCCGCGGGGACAGGGGCAGAGCAGTACTTC CASSPAGTGAEQYF TRBD1 TRBV7-6 - TRBJ2-7
TGCGCCAGCAGCCAAGAGACTAGCGGGGGGGAGACCCAGTACTTC CASSQETSGGETQYF TRBD2 TRBV4-3 - TRBJ2-5
TGTGCCAGCAGCCCCGGAGTAGTTAAGTTAACTGAAGCTTTCTTT CASSPGVVKLTEAFF - TRBV5-6 - TRBJ1-1
TGTGCCAGCAGTTACGGCAGTCAAGAGACCCAGTACTTC CASSYGSQETQYF - TRBV6-5 few TRBJ2-5
TGTGCCAGCAGCTTAGGTCCGGGAGGGAGTGAAAAACTGTTTTTT CASSLGPGGSEKLFF - TRBV7-9 - TRBJ1-4
TGTGCCAGCACCGTGACTAGCGGGGCCGTAGGTGAGCAGTTCTTC CASTVTSGAVGEQFF TRBD2 TRBV6-4 - TRBJ2-1
TGCGCCAGCAGCCAAGAGGTACTCAATGAGCAGTTCTTC CASSQEVLNEQFF - TRBV4-3 - TRBJ2-1
TGCAGCGATCACCTTGAATCGGGAAAAGGCTACACCTTC CSDHLESGKGYTF - TRBV29-1 few TRBJ1-2
TGCGCCAGCAGCCAAGAACTAGCGGGCGGCCAAGAGACCCAGTACTTC CASSQELAGGQETQYF TRBD2 TRBV4-3 - TRBJ2-5
TGTGCCAGCAGCGCGCAGGCAGGGGCCTTTCGTGGCTACACCTTC CASSAQAGAFRGYTF - TRBV7-8 - TRBJ1-2
TGTGCCAGCGGGGACAGGGTCCCGCCCCTCTATGGCTACACCTTC CASGDRVPPLYGYTF TRBD1 TRBV6-5 - TRBJ1-2
TGTGCCAGTAGTGTTAGCGGGGGGCCCTCCTACGAGCAGTACTTC CASSVSGGPSYEQYF TRBD2 TRBV19 - TRBJ2-7
TGCGCCAGCAGCCAAGCGGGGTACGACGAAACCACTGAAGCTTTCTTT CASSQAGYDETTEAFF - TRBV4-1 - TRBJ1-1
TGTGCCATCGGGGTCGGGGGGAACTATGGCTACACCTTC CAIGVGGNYGYTF - TRBV6-5 - TRBJ1-2